Sequencing of this T cell receptor (beta chain) was carried out in a study of blood T cell repertoires in COVID-19. In the study overall: The samples span acute and convalescent COVID-19 from the United States, Italy and Spain.

Only in-frame clones appear in the TCRdb table, and some are missing; sequencing was by immunoSEQ multiplex PCR. The sample carries around 330,000 clones, about nine tenths recorded once. In germline, CDR1 is SGHRS, CDR2 YFSETQ. CDR3 size: 15 residues. The V and J ends lost 5 bases and 0 bases respectively, with 14 bases between them. The study recruited people aged 18 to 89 years across around 23 US areas. Participant-reported clinical history was the basis for cohort assignment. V gene TRBV5-1 combines with J gene TRBJ1-1, with D perhaps matching TRBD1 (5 bases). Sequenced sample: PBMCs or T cells enriched from blood (not recorded which). This TCR was sampled from a woman younger than 35 who had recovered from COVID-19. The CDR3 DNA follows: TGCGCCAGCAGACAGGAGCCTTTAATGAACACTGAAGCTTTCTTT. It encodes CASRQEPLMNTEAFF.